These 28 T cell receptor beta chains were all obtained from the same sample, sequenced in a study of blood T cell repertoires in COVID-19. Data came from immunoSEQ multiplex PCR; TCRdb stores just in-frame clones and leaves some out. The sample yields 85,000 to 120,000 clones, around 78% seen once. Sequencing used peripheral blood. Receptors originate from an elderly man with COVID-19, enrolled during active disease.

The chain has TRBV4-1 and TRBJ1-5; TRBD1 matches at 8 bases. The trim removed 6 bases at V and 6 bases at J, leaving 10 bases unmatched. Germline CDR1 is MGHRA and CDR2 is YSYEKL. The CDR3 length is 15 residues. This CDR3 reads CASSPQTGASQPQHF. DNA for the CDR3: TGCGCCAGCAGTCCACAGACAGGGGCCTCTCAGCCCCAGCATTTT.

This chain uses TRBV28 with TRBJ2-5, with 9 bases identical to TRBD2. V lost 2 bases and J lost 5; bases outside the gene matches: 6. Germline CDR1 reads MDHEN; CDR2 reads SYDVKM. The CDR3 covers 15 residues. The CDR3 DNA reads as TGTGCCAGCAGTTTAGGCGGGAGGGCCTGGGAGACCCAGTACTTC. This codes for CASSLGGRAWETQYF.

This clone has more than one count but fewer than ten. The chain carries TRBV7-3 and TRBJ2-3, with TRBD2 identical over 7 bases. This CDR3 has 16 amino acids. V was pared by 5 bases and J by 2 bases, with 10 bases of the junction left unmatched. Germline values: CDR1 SGHTA, CDR2 FQGTGA. The CDR3 sequence is CASSQGPGGSTDTQYF. CDR3 bases: TGTGCCAGCAGCCAAGGGCCCGGGGGGTCCACAGATACGCAGTATTTT.

This clone has only a few counts. The V and J genes are TRBV5-8 and TRBJ2-6; D is unclear. CDR1 is SGHTS and CDR2 is YDEGEE in the germline V gene. The CDR3 has 17 amino acids. Trimming shortened V by 2 bases and J by 0 bases, and 12 bases separated the two germline ends. The CDR3 DNA reads TGTGCCAGCAGCTTCGGTTCCGATAACTCTGGGGCCAACGTCCTGACTTTC. It yields the protein CASSFGSDNSGANVLTF. The full variable domain, rest sourced from reference TRBV5-8 and TRBJ2-6, is EAGVTQSPTHLIKTRGQQATLRCSPISGHTSVYWYQQALGLGLQFLLWYDEGEERNRGNFPPRFSGRQFPNYSSELNVNALELEDSALYLCASSFGSDNSGANVLTFGAGSRLTVL.

The table lists this clone with a few counts. J is TRBJ2-3 and V is TRBV5-6; 16 positions agree with TRBD2. V lost 3 bases, J lost 4 bases, and 2 bases stayed unmatched. The CDR3 has 16 residues. Germline V CDR1 and CDR2: SGHDT, YYEEEE. The CDR3 sequence: CASSWGLAGGSDTQYF. CDR3 coding DNA: TGTGCCAGCAGCTGGGGACTAGCGGGAGGGTCAGATACGCAGTATTTT. The full variable domain, with the rest looked up from reference TRBV5-6 and TRBJ2-3, is DAGVTQSPTHLIKTRGQQVTLRCSPKSGHDTVSWYQQALGQGPQFIFQYYEEEERQRGNFPDRFSGHQFPNYSSELNVNALLLGDSALYLCASSWGLAGGSDTQYFGPGTRLTVL.

The chain combines TRBV6-5 with TRBJ2-7, with TRBD2 matching over 11 bases. The CDR3 length is 15 residues. With V trimmed by 4 bases and J by 0 bases, 2 bases remained unmatched. Germline V lookup: CDR1 MNHEY, CDR2 SVGAGI. CDR3 sequence: CASSSGLAVSYEQYF. The CDR3 nucleotides are TGTGCCAGCAGTTCGGGACTAGCGGTCTCCTACGAGCAGTACTTC.

The genes are TRBV19 and TRBJ1-2, with TRBD1 matching 7 bases. Unmatched junction bases numbered 9, after V lost 5 bases and J lost 9 bases. Germline V gives CDR1 LNHDA, CDR2 SQIVND (reference sequence). This CDR3 region has 13 residues. The CDR3 spells CASSPGQASRYTF. Here the CDR3 DNA reads TGTGCCAGTAGTCCCGGACAGGCTAGTCGCTACACCTTC.

The chain couples TRBV6-1 to TRBJ1-2, with 9 bases lining up with TRBD1. V lost 0 bases and J lost 2; bases outside the gene matches: 10. Per the germline V gene, CDR1 is MNHNS and CDR2 is SASEGT. CDR3 length: 18 amino acids. The CDR3 here is CASSEAGTGKPGNYGYTF. CDR3 DNA: TGTGCCAGCAGTGAAGCCGGGACAGGGAAACCCGGGAACTATGGCTACACCTTC.

The V and J genes are TRBV7-2 and TRBJ1-2, with D unresolved. The CDR3 extends over 14 amino acids. Germline V gene lookup returns CDR1 SGHTA and CDR2 FQGNSA. With 3 bases removed from V and 7 bases from J, the gap between germline ends came to 15 bases. For the CDR3, the DNA is TGTGCCAGCAGCTTGGGAGGGTTCCGCGGTGGCTACACCTTC. This translates into CASSLGGFRGGYTF.

This sequence joins TRBV27 and TRBJ1-1; 11 bases line up with TRBD1. The length of the CDR3 is 17 residues. The J segment lost 5 bases and the V segment lost 5 bases, leaving 13 bases of the junction unmatched. Germline-derived CDR1 and CDR2 are MNHEY and SMNVEV (reference sequence). This chain's CDR3 is CASSPRTGGGIGTEAFF. CDR3 DNA: TGTGCCAGCAGTCCCCGGACAGGGGGCGGAATCGGAACTGAAGCTTTCTTT.

This chain uses TRBV19 with TRBJ2-5; the D gene is possibly TRBD2 (6 bases). Germline V gene data show CDR1 as LNHDA and CDR2 as SQIVND (reference sequence). Deletions cut 5 bases from V and 7 bases from J, with 23 bases between. This CDR3 comprises 16 residues. CDR3 in DNA: TGTGCCAGTAGTGTCACCGGGACCCCAAGGAGGGGGACCCAGTACTTC. Encoded protein: CASSVTGTPRRGTQYF.

The chain combines TRBV13 with TRBJ1-3; D is uncertain. V lost 0 bases and J 8 bases, leaving 8 bases between the germline ends. Germline V CDR1 and CDR2: PRHDT, FYEKMQ (reference sequence). The CDR3 runs to 13 residues. The CDR3 is CASSLGLEDTIYF. The CDR3 nucleotides read TGTGCCAGCAGCTTAGGGCTTGAGGACACCATATATTTT.

This clone turned up a few times. This chain uses TRBV7-2 with TRBJ2-5; perhaps TRBD2 as D (6 bases). The CDR3 is 17 residues long. CDR1 is SGHTA and CDR2 is FQGNSA in the germline V gene. Trimming took 5 bases from V and 4 from J, leaving 23 bases between them. This chain's CDR3 is CASSPRTPPGERETQYF. The DNA for the CDR3 is TGTGCCAGCAGCCCCAGAACGCCTCCGGGAGAAAGAGAGACCCAGTACTTC.

The chain joins TRBV28 to TRBJ2-1; TRBD2 agrees at 14 bases. Germline lookup yields CDR1 MDHEN and CDR2 SYDVKM. Trimming removed 6 bases from V and 14 bases from J; junction bases left unmatched: 12. The CDR3 spans 15 residues. Written as DNA, the CDR3 is TGTGCCAGCAGGTTGGCGGGACTAGCGGGAGTGGATGAGTTCTTC. Protein: CASRLAGLAGVDEFF.

This sequence joins TRBV7-2 and TRBJ2-7, with 7 positions matching TRBD2. Looked up from germline, CDR1 is SGHTA and CDR2 is FQGNSA. The V and J ends lost 0 bases and 0 bases, in that order; junction bases with no gene match: 5. The CDR3 runs 16 residues. The CDR3 sequence: CASSLAWGGFSYEQYF. The CDR3 DNA follows: TGTGCCAGCAGCTTAGCCTGGGGGGGGTTCTCCTACGAGCAGTACTTC.

The chain couples TRBV13 to TRBJ2-3; TRBD2 aligns across 10 bases. This CDR3 has 16 residues. Per the germline V gene, CDR1 is PRHDT and CDR2 is FYEKMQ (reference sequence). The trim removed 2 bases at V and 5 bases at J, leaving 7 bases unmatched. CDR3 coding DNA: TGTGCCAGCAGCTTAAGGTCTAGCGGGAGAGGAGATACGCAGTATTTT. Translating it yields CASSLRSSGRGDTQYF. The variable domain in full, with the rest retrieved from reference TRBV13 and TRBJ2-3, is AAGVIQSPRHLIKEKRETATLKCYPIPRHDTVYWYQQGPGQDPQFLISFYEKMQSDKGSIPDRFSAQQFSDYHSELNMSSLELGDSALYFCASSLRSSGRGDTQYFGPGTRLTVL.

In this sample, this clone turned up once. The gene calls are TRBV6-5 and TRBJ2-1, with a weak D call TRBD1 (6 bases). CDR1 and CDR2 (germline): MNHEY, SVGAGI. This CDR3 comprises 14 residues. The V end lost 2 bases, the J end lost 9 bases, and 14 bases lay between the germline ends. Here the CDR3 reads CASSYQQGGGEQFF. The CDR3 DNA is TGTGCCAGCAGTTACCAACAGGGTGGCGGTGAGCAGTTCTTC.

This clone was found once. The chain links TRBV5-5 to TRBJ1-5; D call uncertain. The V end was cut by 1 base, the J end by 7 bases, with 15 bases between. Germline loops: CDR1 SGHKS, CDR2 YYEKEE (reference sequence). This CDR3 has 15 amino acids. CDR3 in amino acids: CASSLSVGRGQPQHF. DNA for the CDR3: TGTGCCAGCAGCTTGTCGGTAGGGCGCGGGCAGCCCCAGCATTTT.

This chain connects TRBV7-2 to TRBJ1-3, with 9 bases identical to TRBD1. V trimming: 5 bases; J trimming: 2 bases; junction bases outside the gene matches: 7. Germline CDR1 is SGHTA and CDR2 is FQGNSA. The length of the CDR3 is 16 residues. CDR3 bases: TGTGCCAGCAGCCTAACAGGGGGCCCCCCTGGAAACACCATATATTTT. Amino acids: CASSLTGGPPGNTIYF.

This clone was detected only once. V and J are TRBV24-1 and TRBJ1-2; D possibly corresponds to TRBD1 (6 bases). The V end lost 3 bases, the J end lost 4 bases, and 8 bases lay between the germline ends. The CDR3 totals 13 residues. Germline lookup yields CDR1 KGHDR and CDR2 SFDVKD. Written as DNA, the CDR3 is TGTGCCACCAGTGATGGGGACATCTATGGCTACACCTTC. It encodes CATSDGDIYGYTF.

The V gene is TRBV7-9, the J gene TRBJ2-7, with a weak D call TRBD1 (6 bases). Per germline, CDR1 SEHNR and CDR2 FQNEAQ (reference sequence). The CDR3 consists of 12 residues. Between the trimmed V and J ends, which lost 5 bases and 3 bases, there was a span of 8 bases. CDR3 sequence: CASSQQGYEQYF. CDR3 coding DNA: TGTGCCAGCAGCCAACAGGGCTACGAGCAGTACTTC. Variable domain in full (rest from reference TRBV7-9 and TRBJ2-7): DTGVSQNPRHKITKRGQNVTFRCDPISEHNRLYWYRQTLGQGPEFLTYFQNEAQLEKSRLLSDRFSAERPKGSFSTLEIQRTEQGDSAMYLCASSQQGYEQYFGPGTRLTVT.

This clone turned up a few times. V usage is TRBV30 and J usage is TRBJ1-5; tentatively, D is TRBD1 (6 bases). Between the trimmed V and J ends, which lost 1 base and 3 bases, there was a span of 7 bases. Looked up from germline, CDR1 is GTSNPN and CDR2 is SVGIG (reference sequence). This CDR3 region has 13 residues. This CDR3 is CAWSGQDNQPQHF. DNA of the CDR3: TGTGCCTGGAGTGGACAGGACAATCAGCCCCAGCATTTT.

This rearrangement joins TRBV5-5 to TRBJ1-1; 7 bases line up with TRBD1. The V and J ends lost 4 bases and 5 bases, in that order; junction bases with no gene match: 8. CDR3 length: 14 residues. Germline V gene sequence: CDR1 SGHKS, CDR2 YYEKEE (reference sequence). The CDR3 reads CASSRRTGETEAFF. The CDR3 DNA sequence: TGTGCCAGCAGCCGCCGGACAGGAGAAACTGAAGCTTTCTTT.

The chain employs TRBV28 and TRBJ2-2; 8 nucleotides line up with TRBD2. Germline CDR1 is MDHEN and CDR2 is SYDVKM. J lost 12 bases, V lost 4 bases, and 7 bases had no gene match. The CDR3 totals 13 residues. CDR3 nucleotide sequence: TGTGCCAGCAGTTCGGGGGGGAACGGAAAGCTGTTTTTT. Amino acid sequence: CASSSGGNGKLFF.

The genes are TRBV6-2 or TRBV6-3 and TRBJ2-5; D is possibly TRBD2 (6 bases). This CDR3 comprises 13 residues. CDR1 and CDR2 (germline): MNHEY, SVGEGT. Trimming removed 0 bases at V and 5 bases at J, with 7 bases between. CDR3 region: CASSYSEGETQYF. In nucleotides, the CDR3 is TGTGCCAGCAGTTACTCGGAGGGGGAGACCCAGTACTTC.

V usage is TRBV3-1 (or the pseudogene TRBV3-2) and J usage is TRBJ1-2; TRBD1 aligns across 9 bases. The J segment lost 8 bases and the V segment lost 1 base, leaving 5 bases of the junction unmatched. The CDR3 consists of 14 residues. The germline gives CDR1 LGHDT, CDR2 YNNKEL (reference sequence). The CDR3 sequence is CASSQGTGARGYTF. As DNA, the CDR3 is TGTGCCAGCAGCCAAGGGACAGGGGCGCGGGGCTACACCTTC.

J is TRBJ1-4 and V is TRBV19, with 8 bases identical to TRBD1. The CDR3 length is 14 residues. V shed 6 bases, J shed 2 bases, and the junction held 2 bases outside the gene matches. The germline V gene has CDR1 LNHDA and CDR2 SQIVND (reference sequence). DNA for the CDR3: TGTGCCAGTAGGGACAGGGCTACTAATGAAAAACTGTTTTTT. Translating it yields CASRDRATNEKLFF.

The chain joins TRBV19 to TRBJ1-2; D remains unclear. Germline CDR1 is LNHDA and CDR2 is SQIVND (reference sequence). The V end was cut by 5 bases, the J end by 8 bases, with 15 bases between. The CDR3 loop spans 13 amino acids. CDR3 DNA: TGTGCCAGTAGTTCCGGATACCCCGGGGGCTACACCTTC. Its protein product is CASSSGYPGGYTF.